The TCR beta chain under discussion was sequenced for a study of Tregs in tolerant kidney transplant recipients. Unstimulated Tregs (CD4+CD25+CD127-) and CD4+CD25- non-Tregs were sorted from PBMCs. In regard to this clone: Its antigen is unidentified. Germline and junction disagree at one end, which may indicate a read error.

Broader study findings: The most relevant donor-specific Treg TCRbeta repertoire apparently came from expansion with activated donor B cells. Validation in larger populations is needed because few patients were studied.

Germline V gene sequence: CDR1 SGHVS, CDR2 FQNEAQ. CDR3 length equals 14 residues. Assay: immunoSEQ multiplex PCR; the TCRdb copy retains only in-frame clones and omits some. This table holds roughly 250,000 clones, approximately 84% found once. The genes are TRBV7-8 and TRBJ2-7, with D perhaps TRBD1 or TRBD2 (5 bases each). Sequenced material: CD4+ T cells from blood. The receptor's source is a human donor in good health. The CDR3 loop is CASSSGPGTRPRDF. CDR3 sequence (DNA): TGTGCCAGCAGCTCCGGTCCCGGGACCAGGCCAAGGGACTTC.